Listed here are 9 T cell receptor beta chains from one sample, sequenced in a study of blood T cells in healthy people across ages. It was with a sample-barcoded 5' primer and a J-beta primer mix that a second PCR of roughly 6 to 12 cycles was run. TCRdb re-called the 5' RACE reads with MiXCR, one entry per CDR3 protein. The sample records around 700,000 distinct CDR3 sequences, around a quarter being singletons. These sequences were also reported in another study, on T cells of mothers and their children.

Input material: blood. These receptors came from a boy between 10 and 17 years old in good health.

The chain links TRBV28 to TRBJ2-7; D call uncertain. V was clipped by 5 bases and J by 3 bases, with 5 bases between them. The CDR3 contains 11 residues. Germline V gene sequence: CDR1 MDHEN, CDR2 SYDVKM. The CDR3 loop reads CASSNRYEQYF. Here the CDR3 DNA reads TGTGCCAGCAGTAATCGCTACGAGCAGTACTTC.

This clonotype was seen a few times. This chain links TRBV7-9 with TRBJ1-1, with D possibly being TRBD1 (6 bases). The ends were cut back, 6 bases at V and 4 bases at J, with 12 bases in the middle. The germline gives CDR1 SEHNR, CDR2 FQNEAQ (reference sequence). The CDR3 extends over 13 amino acids. CDR3 sequence (DNA): TGTGCCAGCAGACCTCAGGGGACCACTGAAGCTTTCTTT. Translating it yields CASRPQGTTEAFF.

This clonotype was counted only a few times. The V gene is TRBV6-2 or TRBV6-3, the J gene TRBJ2-5; D possibly corresponds to TRBD1 (5 bases). Germline-derived CDR1 and CDR2 are MNHEY and SVGEGT. The CDR3 has 17 residues. V gave up 5 bases and J gave up 1 base, with 20 bases separating them. The CDR3 is CASSPWPRRGLQETQYF. Written as DNA, the CDR3 is TGTGCCAGCAGTCCGTGGCCGCGAAGGGGCCTCCAAGAGACCCAGTACTTC.

V gene TRBV5-5 combines with J gene TRBJ2-1; D remains ambiguous. This CDR3 is 16 amino acids long. The V end lost 3 bases, the J end lost 0 bases, and 13 bases lay between the germline ends. Germline-derived CDR1 and CDR2 are SGHKS and YYEKEE (reference sequence). CDR3 amino acids: CASSSPDHDSYNEQFF. Written as DNA, the CDR3 is TGTGCCAGCAGCTCCCCAGACCATGACTCCTACAATGAGCAGTTCTTC.

This chain connects TRBV12-3 or TRBV12-4 to TRBJ2-1, with TRBD2 matching 13 bases. The V and J ends lost 6 bases and 7 bases, in that order; junction bases with no gene match: 3. The CDR3 is 14 amino acids. CDR3 bases: TGTGCCAGCAGCACGGGACTAGCGGGAAATGAGCAGTTCTTC. It codes for CASSTGLAGNEQFF.

This chain links TRBV2 with TRBJ2-5; 7 positions agree with TRBD2. CDR1 is SNHLY and CDR2 is FYNNEI in the germline V gene. The CDR3 is made up of 15 amino acids. After removal of 6 bases from V and 4 bases from J, the junction contained 11 bases not matched to a gene. CDR3 protein: CASRPGLVVPETQYF. DNA for the CDR3: TGTGCCAGCAGACCCGGACTAGTGGTACCAGAGACCCAGTACTTC.

This clonotype was recorded a few times. One end of the junction varies from germline; a read error may be responsible. The chain employs TRBV6-5 and TRBJ2-1; D may be TRBD1 or TRBD2 (6 bases each). Germline V lookup: CDR1 MNHEY, CDR2 SVGAGI. The CDR3 contains 11 residues. The CDR3 spells CASSLGGVQHF. CDR3 DNA sequence: TGTGCCAGCAGCTTGGGGGGCGTGCAGCACTTC.

The table lists this clonotype with a few counts. The V and J genes are TRBV20-1 and TRBJ2-5; 7 bases match TRBD1. The closer fit of TRBJ2-7 to the DNA end suggests the J call may be wrong. From germline, CDR1 is DFQATT and CDR2 SNEGSKA (reference sequence). The CDR3 extends over 13 amino acids. In DNA form, the CDR3 reads TGCAGTGCGGTAGGGACAGATACCTACGAGCAGTACTTC. It is translated as CSAVGTDTYEQYF.

Regarding this clonotype: This may come from a read error, since a much larger clone is one base off. The chain has TRBV4-2 and TRBJ2-3; D remains ambiguous. Trimming shortened V by 2 bases and J by 4 bases, and 4 bases separated the two germline ends. This CDR3 contains 12 residues. Germline assignment: CDR1 LGHNA and CDR2 YNFKEQ. CDR3 loop: CASSQNPDTQYF. CDR3 in DNA: TGTGCCAGCAGCCAAAACCCAGATACGCAGTATTTT.